Listed below are T cell receptor beta chains from one sample, sequenced in a study of shared clonotypes between healthy human individuals. Method: immunoSEQ multiplex PCR; TCRdb's copy keeps in-frame clones and lacks some. The profile shows 1,500,000 or so clones, approximately 98.5% of them singletons. Material for sequencing was naive CD4+ T cells sorted from blood. Every receptor here comes from a young man in good health. CDR3s include the opening cysteine and the closing phenylalanine or tryptophan. The D gene is left open where the match is weak. Size tells how often a clone was seen (once, few, many) or the class of an expanded clone, and some rows leave it out.

abundance	d_gene	v_gene	j_gene	CDR3aa	CDR3nt
once	.	TRBV18	TRBJ2-7	CASSPPVRVPSYEQYF	TGTGCCAGCTCACCACCGGTCCGGGTGCCCTCCTACGAGCAGTACTTC
.	.	TRBV5-1	TRBJ2-1	CASSLASGAPYNEQFF	TGCGCCAGCAGCTTGGCCTCAGGGGCCCCCTACAATGAGCAGTTCTTC
.	TRBD1	TRBV28	TRBJ2-5	CASTFNPGQGRETQYF	TGTGCCAGCACCTTTAATCCGGGACAGGGCAGAGAGACCCAGTACTTC
.	TRBD2	TRBV18	TRBJ2-3	CASSQTSGSPTDTQYF	TGTGCCAGCTCACAAACTAGCGGGAGTCCCACAGATACGCAGTATTTT
once	TRBD2	TRBV27	TRBJ2-5	CASSLGTGGVATQYF	TGTGCCAGCAGTTTAGGGACGGGAGGCGTTGCGACCCAGTACTTC
once	.	TRBV7-6	TRBJ1-1	CASSLGPKGDEAFF	TGTGCCAGCAGCTTAGGTCCAAAAGGTGACGAAGCTTTCTTT
.	TRBD1	TRBV5-1	TRBJ2-1	CASSWRRGRENEQFF	TGCGCCAGCAGCTGGCGCAGGGGGCGGGAAAATGAGCAGTTCTTC
.	.	TRBV9	TRBJ2-2	CASSVASTVTGELFF	TGTGCCAGCAGCGTAGCGTCGACAGTCACCGGGGAGCTGTTTTTT
.	TRBD1	TRBV5-1	TRBJ1-2	CASRIAGTDDYGYTF	TGCGCCAGCAGAATCGCCGGGACAGATGACTATGGCTACACCTTC
.	.	TRBV10-1	TRBJ2-3	CASSGTTDTQYF	TGCGCCAGCAGCGGGACTACAGATACGCAGTATTTT
.	.	TRBV29-1	TRBJ2-3	CSVDGRGTDTQYF	TGCAGCGTTGACGGGAGAGGAACAGATACGCAGTATTTT
.	.	TRBV6-1	TRBJ2-5	CASRREDRPTETQYF	TGTGCCAGCAGACGGGAGGACAGGCCCACAGAGACCCAGTACTTC
.	.	TRBV6-5	TRBJ2-7	CASKKGSGYEQYF	TGTGCCAGCAAAAAGGGATCCGGCTACGAGCAGTACTTC
.	.	TRBV28	TRBJ2-3	CASTYGLSTDTQYF	TGTGCCAGCACTTATGGCCTTAGCACAGATACGCAGTATTTT
.	TRBD1	TRBV5-1	TRBJ1-2	CASSLASGQGKYGYTF	TGCGCCAGCAGCTTGGCCAGCGGACAGGGGAAGTATGGCTACACCTTC
once	TRBD2	TRBV6-1	TRBJ2-7	CASTRFGGSSYEQYF	TGTGCCAGCACACGGTTTGGCGGGAGCTCCTACGAGCAGTACTTC